This TCR beta chain was sequenced in a study of cytomegalovirus exposure and HLA in healthy donors. As for the study in general: Around 85 million unique TCR sequences came from HLA-typed donors in an early release. Study results and caveats: By a later analysis, the bulk of CMV-associated TCR beta chains appeared HLA-restricted. According to a later analysis, donors in an Asian-associated ancestry cluster reportedly had fewer N-insertions than the roughly 720-donor mean.

60 Vbeta and 13 Jbeta primers were used in PCR. The protocol was immunoSEQ multiplex PCR, while the TCRdb copy is restricted to in-frame clones and leaves out a portion. The sample has 100,000 to 150,000 clones; 65% to 75% are singletons. Healthy bone marrow donors made up the donors. On this clone itself: Its antigen remains unknown.

Sequencing was done on a sample of PBMCs. This clonotype was sampled from a man in his forties in good health and CMV-seropositive.

Written as DNA, the CDR3 is TGCGCCAGCAGCCAAGCACTAGCGGGGGTCTACGAGCAGTACTTC. This gives the protein CASSQALAGVYEQYF. The chain has TRBV4-3 and TRBJ2-7; TRBD2 agrees at 11 bases. Unmatched junction bases numbered 2, after V lost 1 base and J lost 3 bases. Germline V CDR1 and CDR2: LGHNA, YSLEER. CDR3 size: 15 residues.